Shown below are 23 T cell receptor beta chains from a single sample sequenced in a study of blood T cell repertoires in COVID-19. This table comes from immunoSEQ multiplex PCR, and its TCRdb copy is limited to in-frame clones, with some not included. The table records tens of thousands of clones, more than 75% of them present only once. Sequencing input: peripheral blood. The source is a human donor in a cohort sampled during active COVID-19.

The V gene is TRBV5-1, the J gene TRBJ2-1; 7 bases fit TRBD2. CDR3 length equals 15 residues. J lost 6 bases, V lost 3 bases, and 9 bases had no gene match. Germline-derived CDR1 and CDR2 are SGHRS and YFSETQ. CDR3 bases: TGCGCCAGCAGCTCTTGGGCTAGCGGTTTCAATGAGCAGTTCTTC. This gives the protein CASSSWASGFNEQFF.

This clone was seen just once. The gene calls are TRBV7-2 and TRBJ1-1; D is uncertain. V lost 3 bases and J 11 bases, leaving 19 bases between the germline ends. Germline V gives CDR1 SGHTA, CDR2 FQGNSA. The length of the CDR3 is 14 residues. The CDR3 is CASSLTGVPWAAFF. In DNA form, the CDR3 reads TGTGCCAGCAGCTTGACGGGAGTCCCCTGGGCGGCTTTCTTT.

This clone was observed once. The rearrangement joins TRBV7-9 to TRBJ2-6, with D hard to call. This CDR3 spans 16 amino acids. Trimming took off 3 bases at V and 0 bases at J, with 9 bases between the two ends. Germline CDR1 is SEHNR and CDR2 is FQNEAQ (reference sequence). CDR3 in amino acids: CASSFSVYSGANVLTF. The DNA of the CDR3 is TGTGCCAGCAGCTTCAGCGTATACTCTGGGGCCAACGTCCTGACTTTC.

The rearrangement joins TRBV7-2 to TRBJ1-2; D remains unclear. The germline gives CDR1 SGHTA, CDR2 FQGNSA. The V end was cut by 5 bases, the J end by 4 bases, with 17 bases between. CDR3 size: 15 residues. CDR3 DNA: TGTGCCAGCAGCCCTGAGGGTCCCGGAGCCTATGGCTACACCTTC. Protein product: CASSPEGPGAYGYTF.

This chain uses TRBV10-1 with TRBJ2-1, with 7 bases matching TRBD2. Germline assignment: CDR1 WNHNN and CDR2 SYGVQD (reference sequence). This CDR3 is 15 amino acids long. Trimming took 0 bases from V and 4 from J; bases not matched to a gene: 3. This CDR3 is CASSESGGPYNEQFF. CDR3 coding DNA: TGCGCCAGCAGTGAGTCGGGAGGGCCATACAATGAGCAGTTCTTC.

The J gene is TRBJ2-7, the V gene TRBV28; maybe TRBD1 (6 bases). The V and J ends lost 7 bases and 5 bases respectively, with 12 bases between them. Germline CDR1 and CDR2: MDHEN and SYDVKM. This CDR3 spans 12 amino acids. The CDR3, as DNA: TGTGCCAGCACCAGGCAGGGGAACGAGCAGTACTTC. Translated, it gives CASTRQGNEQYF.

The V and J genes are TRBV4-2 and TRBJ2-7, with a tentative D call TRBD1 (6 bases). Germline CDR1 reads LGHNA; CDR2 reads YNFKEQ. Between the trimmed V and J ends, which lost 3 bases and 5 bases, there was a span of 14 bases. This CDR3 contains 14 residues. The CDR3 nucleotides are TGTGCCAGCAGCCAGCCTGGACAGACTCACGAGCAGTACTTC. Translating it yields CASSQPGQTHEQYF.

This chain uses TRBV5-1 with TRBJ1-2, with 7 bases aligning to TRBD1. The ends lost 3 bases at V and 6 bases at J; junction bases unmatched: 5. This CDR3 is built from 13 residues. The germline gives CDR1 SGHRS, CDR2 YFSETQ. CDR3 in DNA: TGCGCCAGCAGCTCGGGACAGTTGGATGGCTACACCTTC. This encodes CASSSGQLDGYTF.

The CDR3 nucleotides read TGTGCCAGCAGCTCTCGGGGTAGCTCCTACAATGAGCAGTTCTTC. Encoded protein: CASSSRGSSYNEQFF. This chain links TRBV7-9 with TRBJ2-1, with D possibly TRBD2 on 5 matching bases. CDR3 length: 15 residues. Germline V CDR1 and CDR2: SEHNR, FQNEAQ (reference sequence). The V end lost 4 bases, the J end lost 0 bases, and 10 bases lay between the germline ends.

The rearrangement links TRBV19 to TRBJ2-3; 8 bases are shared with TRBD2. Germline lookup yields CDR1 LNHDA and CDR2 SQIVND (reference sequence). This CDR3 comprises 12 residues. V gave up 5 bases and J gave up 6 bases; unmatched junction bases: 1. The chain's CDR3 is CASSGLADTQYF. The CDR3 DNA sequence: TGTGCCAGTAGTGGACTAGCTGATACGCAGTATTTT. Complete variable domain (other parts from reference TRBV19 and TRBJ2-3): DGGITQSPKYLFRKEGQNVTLSCEQNLNHDAMYWYRQDPGQGLRLIYYSQIVNDFQKGDIAEGYSVSREKKESFPLTVTSAQKNPTAFYLCASSGLADTQYFGPGTRLTVL.

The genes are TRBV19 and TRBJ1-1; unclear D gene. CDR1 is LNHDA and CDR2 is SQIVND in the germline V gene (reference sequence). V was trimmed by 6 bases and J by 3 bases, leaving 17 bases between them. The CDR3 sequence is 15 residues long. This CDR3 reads CASRIHLPGYTEAFF. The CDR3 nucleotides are TGTGCCAGTAGGATTCACCTACCGGGTTACACTGAAGCTTTCTTT.

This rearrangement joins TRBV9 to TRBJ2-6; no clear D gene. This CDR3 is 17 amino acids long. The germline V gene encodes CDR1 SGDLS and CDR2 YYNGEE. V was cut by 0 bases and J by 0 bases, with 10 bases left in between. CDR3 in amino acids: CASSVEAGSSGANVLTF. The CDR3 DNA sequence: TGTGCCAGCAGCGTAGAGGCAGGTAGCTCTGGGGCCAACGTCCTGACTTTC.

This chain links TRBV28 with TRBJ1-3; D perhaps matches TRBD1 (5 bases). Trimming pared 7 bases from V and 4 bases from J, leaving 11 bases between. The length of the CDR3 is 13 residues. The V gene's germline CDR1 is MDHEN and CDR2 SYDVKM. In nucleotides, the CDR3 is TGTGCCAGCAACCCGGGGGTGGGAAACACCATATATTTT. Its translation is CASNPGVGNTIYF.

The CDR3 DNA reads as TGTGCCAGCAGCTTACAGGGTAGGGACACTGAAGCTTTCTTT. Protein sequence: CASSLQGRDTEAFF. The chain couples TRBV7-3 to TRBJ1-1; D may be TRBD1 (5 bases). The V gene lost 2 bases and the J gene lost 3 bases, with 10 bases spanning the gap. CDR1 SGHTA and CDR2 FQGTGA come from the germline V gene. The CDR3 is 14 amino acids.

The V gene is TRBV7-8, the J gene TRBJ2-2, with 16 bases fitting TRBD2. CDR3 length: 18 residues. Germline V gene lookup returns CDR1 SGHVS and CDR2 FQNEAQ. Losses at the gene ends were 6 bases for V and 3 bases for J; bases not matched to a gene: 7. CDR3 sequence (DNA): TGTGCCAGCAGTAAATCGGGACTAGCGGGAGGGTACACCGGGGAGCTGTTTTTT. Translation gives CASSKSGLAGGYTGELFF.

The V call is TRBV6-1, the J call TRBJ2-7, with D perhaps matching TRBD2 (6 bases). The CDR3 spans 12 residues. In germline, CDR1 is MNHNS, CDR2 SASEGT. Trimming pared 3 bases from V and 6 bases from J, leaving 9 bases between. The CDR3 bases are TGTGCCAGCAGTGACCTGGGGGGCGAGCAGTACTTC. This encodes CASSDLGGEQYF.

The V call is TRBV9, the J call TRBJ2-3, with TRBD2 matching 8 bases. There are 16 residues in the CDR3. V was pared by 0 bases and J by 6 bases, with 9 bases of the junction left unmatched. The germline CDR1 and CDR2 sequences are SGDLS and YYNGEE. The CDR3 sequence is CASSVAAGAGLDTQYF. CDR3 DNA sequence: TGTGCCAGCAGCGTAGCAGCGGGAGCCGGCCTTGATACGCAGTATTTT.

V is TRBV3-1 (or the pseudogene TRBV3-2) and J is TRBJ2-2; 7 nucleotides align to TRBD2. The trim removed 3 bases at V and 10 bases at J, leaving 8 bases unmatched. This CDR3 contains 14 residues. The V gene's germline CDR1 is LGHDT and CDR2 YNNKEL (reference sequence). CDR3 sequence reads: CASSQSSGGQELFF. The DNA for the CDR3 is TGTGCCAGCAGCCAGTCTAGCGGCGGTCAGGAGCTGTTTTTT.

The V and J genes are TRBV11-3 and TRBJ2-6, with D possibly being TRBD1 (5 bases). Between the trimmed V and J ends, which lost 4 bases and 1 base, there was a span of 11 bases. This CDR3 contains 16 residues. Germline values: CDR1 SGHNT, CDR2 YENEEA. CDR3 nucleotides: TGTGCCAGCAGCTCACCTAGGGGTTCTGGGGCCAACGTCCTGACTTTC. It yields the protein CASSSPRGSGANVLTF.

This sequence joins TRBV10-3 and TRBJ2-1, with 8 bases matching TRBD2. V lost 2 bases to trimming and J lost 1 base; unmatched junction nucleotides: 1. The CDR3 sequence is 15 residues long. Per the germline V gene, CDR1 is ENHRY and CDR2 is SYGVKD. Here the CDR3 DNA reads TGTGCCATCAGTGAGGTAGCGGGGTCCTACAATGAGCAGTTCTTC. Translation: CAISEVAGSYNEQFF.

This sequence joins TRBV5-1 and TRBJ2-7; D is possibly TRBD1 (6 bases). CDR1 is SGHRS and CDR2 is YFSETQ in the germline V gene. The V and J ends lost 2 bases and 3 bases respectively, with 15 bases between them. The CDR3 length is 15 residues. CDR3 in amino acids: CASSLTPVQGYEQYF. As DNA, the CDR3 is TGCGCCAGCAGCTTAACACCGGTACAGGGCTACGAGCAGTACTTC.

This CDR3 is CASSPGIGQGSYEQYF. The CDR3 DNA sequence: TGTGCCAGCTCACCCGGGATCGGACAGGGATCCTACGAGCAGTACTTC. The gene calls are TRBV18 and TRBJ2-7; 8 bases line up with TRBD1. This CDR3 contains 16 residues. Unmatched junction bases numbered 8, after V lost 3 bases and J lost 1 base. CDR1 is KGHSH, CDR2 LQKENI, per germline.

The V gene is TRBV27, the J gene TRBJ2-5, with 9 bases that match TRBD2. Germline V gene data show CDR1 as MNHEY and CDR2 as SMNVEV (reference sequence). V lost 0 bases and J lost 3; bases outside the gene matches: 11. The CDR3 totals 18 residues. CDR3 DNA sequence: TGTGCCAGCAGTTTATCCGTCGATAGGGCTAGCGGGAAAGAGACCCAGTACTTC. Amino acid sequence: CASSLSVDRASGKETQYF.